Listed here is a single T cell receptor (beta chain). The antigen is unknown. The data derive from a study of beta chain features in type 1 diabetes. Overall study results and limits: Naive, central memory and Treg TCRB repertoires appeared more alike in patients than in healthy donors. Researchers caution that PCR might favor shorter templates, equally among patients and controls.

The ends lost 11 bases at V and 0 bases at J; junction bases unmatched: 4. The CDR3 has 12 residues. Germline V lookup: CDR1 MDHEN, CDR2 SYDVKM. Expressed TCRB transcripts were sequenced after all isolated RNA was converted to cDNA. TCRdb's table, derived via immunoSEQ multiplex PCR, lists solely in-frame clones and lacks some. The sample includes around 340,000 clones, approximately 8.2% of them seen just once. The sequence derives from a woman younger than 35 in good health. The sample comprised central memory CD4+ T cells from blood. J is TRBJ2-7 and V is TRBV28; 7 bases map to TRBD2. The CDR3 region has the DNA TGTGCCGTAGCGGGCGACTCCTACGAGCAGTACTTC. Translating gives CAVAGDSYEQYF.